The rows below give T cell receptor beta chains drawn from one sample of a study of vaccination effects on CD4 cells after COVID-19. The protocol was immunoSEQ multiplex PCR, while the TCRdb copy is restricted to in-frame clones and leaves out a portion. The data show tens of thousands of clones, about 80% seen once. Antigen specificity for these receptors is unknown. The material sequenced was CD4+ T cells from PBMCs cultured with a peptide pool, taken before COVID-19 vaccination. The receptors stem from a human donor who had a prior SARS-CoV-2 infection. The conserved cysteine and the conserved F or W are not part of the CDR3 here. D genes are given only for firm matches.

j_gene,d_gene,v_gene,CDR3aa
TRBJ2-2,NA,TRBV4-2,ASSPRTDGAGELF
TRBJ1-6,NA,TRBV7-2,ASSLEGGTGFH
TRBJ1-1,NA,TRBV7-9,ASSLVGNTEAF
TRBJ2-3,TRBD2,TRBV29-1,SASTSGSRYTQY
TRBJ1-2,NA,TRBV10-3,AISRVPGDHGYT
TRBJ2-1,NA,TRBV7-2,ASQRRRDKANEQF
TRBJ2-1,TRBD2,TRBV11-2,ASRTGTSGGYNEQF
TRBJ2-7,NA,TRBV3-1/TRBV3-2,ASSQSDRSYEQY
TRBJ2-7,NA,TRBV7-2,ASSPRGGTIVQY
TRBJ2-6,NA,TRBV19,ASSTFSGANVLT
TRBJ2-6,NA,TRBV10-3,AISLPSSGANVLT
TRBJ2-1,NA,TRBV5-4,ASSLAGSYNEQF
TRBJ1-5,NA,TRBV7-2,ASSLFGQPQH
TRBJ1-3,NA,TRBV6-5,ASSRNIYSGNTIY
TRBJ2-5,TRBD1,TRBV5-4,ASSATGTGGVKTQY
TRBJ1-1,NA,TRBV4-1,ASSQPPGRGGTEAF